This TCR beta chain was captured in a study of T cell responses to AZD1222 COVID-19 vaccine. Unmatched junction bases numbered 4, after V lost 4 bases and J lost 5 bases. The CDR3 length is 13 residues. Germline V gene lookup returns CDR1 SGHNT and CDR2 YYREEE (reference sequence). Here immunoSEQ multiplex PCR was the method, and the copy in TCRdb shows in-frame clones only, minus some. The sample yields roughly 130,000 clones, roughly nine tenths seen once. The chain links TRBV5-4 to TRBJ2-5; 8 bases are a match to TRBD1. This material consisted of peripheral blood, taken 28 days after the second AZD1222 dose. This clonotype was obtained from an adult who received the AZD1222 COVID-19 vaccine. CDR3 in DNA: TGTGCCAGCAGCGTGCACAGGGGGGAGACCCAGTACTTC. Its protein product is CASSVHRGETQYF.